The 32 T cell receptor beta chains listed next were all sequenced from one sample in a study of shared clonotypes between healthy human individuals. Generated by immunoSEQ multiplex PCR, the TCRdb table keeps only in-frame clones and is missing some. This table has around 2.3 million clones, under 97% appearing once. Specimen: naive CD4+ T cells sorted from blood. The subset here: CD45RA+ positively selected. All receptors come from a young man in good health.

This clone showed up just once. The chain joins TRBV30 to TRBJ2-5; the D is unclear. Deletions cut 2 bases from V and 0 bases from J, with 13 bases between. Germline loops: CDR1 GTSNPN, CDR2 SVGIG (reference sequence). The CDR3 totals 15 residues. CDR3 residues: CAWSSRVAYQETQYF. CDR3 nucleotide sequence: TGTGCCTGGAGTAGTCGTGTGGCGTACCAAGAGACCCAGTACTTC.

The chain is built from TRBV6-5 and TRBJ2-7; TRBD1 matches 7 bases. The CDR3 spans 15 residues. Germline CDR1 reads MNHEY; CDR2 reads SVGAGI. J lost 3 bases, V lost 3 bases, and 8 bases had no gene match. CDR3 loop: CASSYKGQGVYEQYF. The CDR3 DNA reads TGTGCCAGCAGTTATAAGGGGCAGGGGGTCTACGAGCAGTACTTC.

V and J are TRBV18 and TRBJ2-4; no firm D call. CDR3 length equals 15 residues. Germline CDR1 is KGHSH and CDR2 is LQKENI. Trimming took off 3 bases at V and 0 bases at J, with 9 bases between the two ends. The DNA of the CDR3 is TGTGCCAGCTCACCCCTGGGAATAGCCAAAAACATTCAGTACTTC. Translation: CASSPLGIAKNIQYF. The variable domain in full, completed from reference TRBV18 and TRBJ2-4, reads NAGVMQNPRHLVRRRGQEARLRCSPMKGHSHVYWYRQLPEEGLKFMVYLQKENIIDESGMPKERFSAEFPKEGPSILRIQQVVRGDSAAYFCASSPLGIAKNIQYFGAGTRLSVL.

The gene calls are TRBV28 and TRBJ2-4, with 7 bases identical to TRBD1. Per the germline V gene, CDR1 is MDHEN and CDR2 is SYDVKM. The CDR3 has 17 amino acids. Trimming cost V 3 bases and J 0 bases; bases outside gene matches: 8. The DNA for the CDR3 is TGTGCCAGCAGTTTGACCGGGACAGCCCTAGCCAAAAACATTCAGTACTTC. Protein sequence: CASSLTGTALAKNIQYF. Complete variable domain (other parts from reference TRBV28 and TRBJ2-4): DVKVTQSSRYLVKRTGEKVFLECVQDMDHENMFWYRQDPGLGLRLIYFSYDVKMKEKGDIPEGYSVSREKKERFSLILESASTNQTSMYLCASSLTGTALAKNIQYFGAGTRLSVL.

This sequence joins TRBV7-2 and TRBJ2-1, with TRBD1 identical over 7 bases. The CDR3 runs 13 residues. The V gene's germline CDR1 is SGHTA and CDR2 FQGNSA. The trim removed 3 bases at V and 7 bases at J, leaving 3 bases unmatched. CDR3 loop: CASSLIQGNEQFF. As DNA, the CDR3 is TGTGCCAGCAGCTTGATACAGGGGAATGAGCAGTTCTTC.

The genes are TRBV29-1 and TRBJ1-1; D remains ambiguous. The germline CDR1 and CDR2 sequences are SQVTM and ANQGSEA. The CDR3 sequence is 12 residues long. V was cut by 7 bases and J by 4 bases, with 13 bases left in between. CDR3 amino acids: CSGDAGFTEAFF. The CDR3 DNA reads as TGCAGCGGGGATGCAGGTTTCACTGAAGCTTTCTTT. Filled out from reference TRBV29-1 and TRBJ1-1, the complete variable domain reads SAVISQKPSRDICQRGTSLTIQCQVDSQVTMMFWYRQQPGQSLTLIATANQGSEATYESGFVIDKFPISRPNLTFSTLTVSNMSPEDSSIYLCSGDAGFTEAFFGQGTRLTVV.

The chain joins TRBV7-9 to TRBJ1-1; 8 bases match TRBD1. The CDR3 spans 15 residues. In germline, CDR1 is SEHNR, CDR2 FQNEAQ (reference sequence). Unmatched junction bases numbered 3, after V lost 1 base and J lost 2 bases. The CDR3 loop is CASSLGGTGNTEAFF. CDR3 coding DNA: TGTGCCAGCAGCTTAGGGGGGACAGGAAACACTGAAGCTTTCTTT.

The V gene is TRBV4-1, the J gene TRBJ2-1, with 11 bases aligning to TRBD2. This CDR3 is built from 20 residues. J was trimmed by 5 bases and V by 0 bases; bases with no gene match: 15. CDR1 MGHRA and CDR2 YSYEKL come from the germline V gene. The CDR3 here is CASSQDPFSGRAGVHNEQFF. CDR3 nucleotides: TGCGCCAGCAGCCAAGATCCTTTTAGCGGGAGGGCGGGAGTCCACAATGAGCAGTTCTTC.

This sequence joins TRBV19 and TRBJ1-6; possible D gene TRBD1, 5 bases. This CDR3 spans 15 amino acids. Trimming removed 3 bases from V and 7 bases from J, with 13 bases in between. Germline V gene lookup returns CDR1 LNHDA and CDR2 SQIVND (reference sequence). The DNA of the CDR3 is TGTGCCAGTAGTATGCAGGGTTGGCAGAATTCACCCCTCCACTTT. Amino acids: CASSMQGWQNSPLHF.

V and J are TRBV6-5 and TRBJ2-1, with 10 bases identical to TRBD2. The CDR3 spans 15 residues. Germline V CDR1 and CDR2: MNHEY, SVGAGI. J lost 7 bases, V lost 3 bases, and 6 bases had no gene match. As DNA, the CDR3 is TGTGCCAGCAGTTATCCCGGACTAGCGGTTAATGAGCAGTTCTTC. Translation gives CASSYPGLAVNEQFF.

The rearrangement joins TRBV9 to TRBJ2-1; 9 nucleotides match TRBD2. Germline CDR1 reads SGDLS; CDR2 reads YYNGEE. Trimming at V came to 4 bases and at J to 4 bases, leaving 6 bases not matched to a gene. This CDR3 region has 15 residues. As DNA, the CDR3 is TGTGCCAGCAGCTTCGGACTAGCGATTTACAATGAGCAGTTCTTC. This gives the protein CASSFGLAIYNEQFF.

The J gene is TRBJ2-2, the V gene TRBV9; 10 nucleotides match TRBD1. CDR3 size: 16 residues. The V gene end was trimmed by 4 bases and the J gene end by 6 bases; junction bases not matched to a gene: 9. From germline, CDR1 is SGDLS and CDR2 YYNGEE. For the CDR3, the DNA is TGTGCCAGCAGCCCTGAACGGACAGGGGGTTCCGGGGAGCTGTTTTTT. This encodes CASSPERTGGSGELFF. Based on the CDR3 plus reference TRBV9 and TRBJ2-2, the full variable domain is DSGVTQTPKHLITATGQRVTLRCSPRSGDLSVYWYQQSLDQGLQFLIQYYNGEERAKGNILERFSAQQFPDLHSELNLSSLELGDSALYFCASSPERTGGSGELFFGEGSRLTVL.

J is TRBJ1-5 and V is TRBV5-1; D is ambiguous. Germline V gene sequence: CDR1 SGHRS, CDR2 YFSETQ. Trimming took off 0 bases at V and 5 bases at J, with 9 bases between the two ends. The CDR3 length is 14 residues. This CDR3 is CASSLGNPDQPQHF. The CDR3 nucleotides read TGCGCCAGCAGCTTGGGGAACCCCGATCAGCCCCAGCATTTT. The complete variable domain, with remaining parts taken from reference TRBV5-1 and TRBJ1-5, reads KAGVTQTPRYLIKTRGQQVTLSCSPISGHRSVSWYQQTPGQGLQFLFEYFSETQRNKGNFPGRFSGRQFSNSRSEMNVSTLELGDSALYLCASSLGNPDQPQHFGDGTRLSIL.

Note on this clone: The sample contains more than one DNA sequence encoding this CDR3. The rearrangement links TRBV4-2 to TRBJ2-7, with TRBD2 matching over 9 bases. The CDR3 sequence is 15 residues long. CDR1 and CDR2 (germline): LGHNA, YNFKEQ. J was trimmed by 4 bases and V by 1 base; bases with no gene match: 5. CDR3 protein: CASSQVAGGRYEQYF. In DNA, the CDR3 is TGTGCCAGCAGCCAAGTTGCGGGAGGGAGGTACGAGCAGTACTTC.

This chain links TRBV28 with TRBJ2-1; D call uncertain. V was clipped by 7 bases and J by 1 base, with 14 bases between them. This CDR3 region has 15 residues. Per the germline V gene, CDR1 is MDHEN and CDR2 is SYDVKM. CDR3 sequence (DNA): TGTGCCAGCACCTCGATTGGCGGATCCTACAATGAGCAGTTCTTC. Translation: CASTSIGGSYNEQFF. The entire variable domain, with the rest obtained from reference TRBV28 and TRBJ2-1, is as follows: DVKVTQSSRYLVKRTGEKVFLECVQDMDHENMFWYRQDPGLGLRLIYFSYDVKMKEKGDIPEGYSVSREKKERFSLILESASTNQTSMYLCASTSIGGSYNEQFFGPGTRLTVL.

A single count supports this clone. The chain combines TRBV19 with TRBJ2-6; D unclear. With 4 bases removed from V and 0 bases from J, the gap between germline ends came to 4 bases. CDR1 and CDR2 from the germline V gene are LNHDA and SQIVND (reference sequence). CDR3 size: 14 residues. Written as DNA, the CDR3 is TGTGCCAGTAGTAGGTTCTCTGGGGCCAACGTCCTGACTTTC. This encodes CASSRFSGANVLTF.

The V and J genes are TRBV28 and TRBJ1-6; a weak D match, TRBD1 (5 bases). The V gene lost 3 bases and the J gene lost 15 bases, with 15 bases spanning the gap. Germline lookup yields CDR1 MDHEN and CDR2 SYDVKM. The CDR3 sequence is 13 residues long. CDR3 amino acids: CASSLGLGGHLHF. CDR3 nucleotides: TGTGCCAGCAGTTTGGGGCTCGGGGGTCACCTCCACTTT.

The chain uses TRBV30 and TRBJ2-1; D unclear. Trimming stripped 2 bases from V and 0 bases from J, with 8 bases between. The CDR3 has 14 residues. Per the germline V gene, CDR1 is GTSNPN and CDR2 is SVGIG (reference sequence). CDR3 in DNA: TGTGCCTGGAGTCTGGAAAGCTCCTACAATGAGCAGTTCTTC. Its protein is CAWSLESSYNEQFF.

This rearrangement joins TRBV6-6 to TRBJ2-7; D remains ambiguous. The V gene's germline CDR1 is MNHNY and CDR2 SVGAGI (reference sequence). Trimming cost V 6 bases and J 6 bases, with 12 bases left between them. The CDR3 contains 12 residues. DNA for the CDR3: TGTGCCAGCAGGGAGAGGAACGTCGAGCAGTACTTC. It yields the protein CASRERNVEQYF.

This clone was detected only a few times. This chain links TRBV9 with TRBJ2-2, with TRBD1 as a possible D gene (5 bases). The CDR3 is made up of 14 amino acids. Germline-derived CDR1 and CDR2 are SGDLS and YYNGEE. Trimming removed 6 bases at V and 0 bases at J, with 9 bases between. The CDR3 DNA is TGTGCCAGCAAGGGGCAGGCGAACACCGGGGAGCTGTTTTTT. Encoded protein: CASKGQANTGELFF.

The genes are TRBV5-4 and TRBJ2-1, with D uncertain. The CDR3 has 15 amino acids. Germline CDR1 is SGHNT and CDR2 is YYREEE (reference sequence). V shed 0 bases and J shed 2 bases, with 9 bases lying between them. CDR3 bases: TGTGCCAGCAGCTTGGGGGCTAGTGCCTACAATGAGCAGTTCTTC. Protein sequence: CASSLGASAYNEQFF.

J is TRBJ1-1 and V is TRBV6-5; D is possibly TRBD1 (5 bases). Deletions cut 5 bases from V and 6 bases from J, with 13 bases between. The CDR3 is 13 residues long. The germline V gene has CDR1 MNHEY and CDR2 SVGAGI. This chain's CDR3 is CASSLLGGAEAFF. The DNA for the CDR3 is TGTGCCAGCAGTCTCCTGGGGGGTGCTGAAGCTTTCTTT.

V and J are TRBV30 and TRBJ2-7; D is uncertain. This CDR3 comprises 14 residues. V lost 0 bases, J lost 5 bases, and 14 bases lay in between. The germline V gene has CDR1 GTSNPN and CDR2 SVGIG (reference sequence). The CDR3 loop is CAWSVQSLRNEQYF. The CDR3 nucleotides read TGTGCCTGGAGTGTACAATCCCTAAGGAACGAGCAGTACTTC.

This clone appeared once. The CDR3 DNA reads as TGTGCCAGCAGGACCTCGGGCGAGCAGTACTTC. It specifies CASRTSGEQYF. The chain uses TRBV6-5 and TRBJ2-7; no clear D gene. CDR3 length equals 11 residues. The ends were cut back, 6 bases at V and 6 bases at J, with 9 bases in the middle. Germline V gives CDR1 MNHEY, CDR2 SVGAGI.

V is TRBV5-1 and J is TRBJ2-3; 10 bases fit TRBD2. J lost 3 bases, V lost 0 bases, and 4 bases had no gene match. From germline, CDR1 is SGHRS and CDR2 YFSETQ. CDR3 length: 16 amino acids. In DNA form, the CDR3 reads TGCGCCAGCAGCTTGGATCTAGCGGGGGCTACAGATACGCAGTATTTT. It specifies CASSLDLAGATDTQYF.

The chain combines TRBV27 with TRBJ2-7; 7 bases fit TRBD1. The J segment lost 0 bases and the V segment lost 5 bases, leaving 13 bases of the junction unmatched. The germline V gene encodes CDR1 MNHEY and CDR2 SMNVEV (reference sequence). The length of the CDR3 is 17 residues. The CDR3 loop is CASSASTGTVPSYEQYF. The CDR3 DNA reads TGTGCCAGCAGTGCCTCGACCGGGACAGTCCCCTCCTACGAGCAGTACTTC.

The chain is built from TRBV4-2 and TRBJ1-5, with D perhaps TRBD1 (6 bases). Germline V gene data show CDR1 as LGHNA and CDR2 as YNFKEQ. The CDR3 loop spans 15 amino acids. Deletions cut 0 bases from V and 6 bases from J, with 12 bases between. The chain's CDR3 is CASSQEGGGGQPQHF. The CDR3 DNA is TGTGCCAGCAGCCAAGAAGGGGGGGGCGGTCAGCCCCAGCATTTT.

The V gene is TRBV7-8, the J gene TRBJ1-3; 8 bases align to TRBD1. The germline CDR1 and CDR2 sequences are SGHVS and FQNEAQ. The CDR3 is 13 residues long. J lost 4 bases, V lost 6 bases, and 2 bases had no gene match. The CDR3 protein is CASSWDRGNTIYF. The CDR3 region has the DNA TGTGCCAGCAGTTGGGACAGGGGAAACACCATATATTTT.

Comment on this clone: This same CDR3 is encoded by further DNA sequences in the sample. The V gene is TRBV10-1, the J gene TRBJ1-2, with a possible D match to TRBD1 (6 bases). The CDR3 spans 13 residues. V was clipped by 2 bases and J by 4 bases, with 8 bases between them. Germline V gives CDR1 WNHNN, CDR2 SYGVQD (reference sequence). The CDR3 region has the DNA TGCGCCAGCAGTGAGGGGGGCTCCTATGGCTACACCTTC. It yields the protein CASSEGGSYGYTF.

The rearrangement links TRBV19 to TRBJ1-2; TRBD1 matches at 7 bases. This CDR3 region has 16 residues. V shed 4 bases, J shed 8 bases, and the junction held 16 bases outside the gene matches. Germline V CDR1 and CDR2: LNHDA, SQIVND (reference sequence). In nucleotides, the CDR3 is TGTGCCAGTAGTAGCCGGGACAGAATAGGCCCTGGCGGCTACACCTTC. This codes for CASSSRDRIGPGGYTF.

The chain has TRBV19 and TRBJ2-3, with 11 nucleotides matching TRBD2. Germline CDR1 and CDR2: LNHDA and SQIVND (reference sequence). J lost 3 bases, V lost 5 bases, and 4 bases had no gene match. The CDR3 has 15 residues. CDR3 bases: TGTGCCAGTAGTGATACTAGCGGGGGAACAGATACGCAGTATTTT. As protein: CASSDTSGGTDTQYF. The full variable domain, rest sourced from reference TRBV19 and TRBJ2-3, is DGGITQSPKYLFRKEGQNVTLSCEQNLNHDAMYWYRQDPGQGLRLIYYSQIVNDFQKGDIAEGYSVSREKKESFPLTVTSAQKNPTAFYLCASSDTSGGTDTQYFGPGTRLTVL.

The rearrangement uses TRBV9 and TRBJ1-1, with 9 bases fitting TRBD1. Losses at the gene ends were 7 bases for V and 2 bases for J; bases not matched to a gene: 3. CDR3 length: 13 amino acids. CDR1 is SGDLS, CDR2 YYNGEE, per germline. The CDR3 loop is CASGDRVNTEAFF. The CDR3 bases are TGTGCCAGCGGGGACAGGGTAAACACTGAAGCTTTCTTT.